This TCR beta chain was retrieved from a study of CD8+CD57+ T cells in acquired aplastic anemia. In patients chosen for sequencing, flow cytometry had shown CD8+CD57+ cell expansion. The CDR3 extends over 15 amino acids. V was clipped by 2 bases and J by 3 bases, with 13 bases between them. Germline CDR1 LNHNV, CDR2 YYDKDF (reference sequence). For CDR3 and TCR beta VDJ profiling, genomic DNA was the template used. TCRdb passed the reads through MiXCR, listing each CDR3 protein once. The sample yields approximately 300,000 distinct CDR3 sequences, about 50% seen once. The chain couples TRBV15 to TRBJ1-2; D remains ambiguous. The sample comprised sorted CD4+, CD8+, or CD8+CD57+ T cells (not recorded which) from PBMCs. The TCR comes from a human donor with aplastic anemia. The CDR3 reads CATSRPMDGYYGYTF. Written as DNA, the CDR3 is TGTGCCACCAGCAGACCCATGGACGGCTACTATGGCTACACCTTC.